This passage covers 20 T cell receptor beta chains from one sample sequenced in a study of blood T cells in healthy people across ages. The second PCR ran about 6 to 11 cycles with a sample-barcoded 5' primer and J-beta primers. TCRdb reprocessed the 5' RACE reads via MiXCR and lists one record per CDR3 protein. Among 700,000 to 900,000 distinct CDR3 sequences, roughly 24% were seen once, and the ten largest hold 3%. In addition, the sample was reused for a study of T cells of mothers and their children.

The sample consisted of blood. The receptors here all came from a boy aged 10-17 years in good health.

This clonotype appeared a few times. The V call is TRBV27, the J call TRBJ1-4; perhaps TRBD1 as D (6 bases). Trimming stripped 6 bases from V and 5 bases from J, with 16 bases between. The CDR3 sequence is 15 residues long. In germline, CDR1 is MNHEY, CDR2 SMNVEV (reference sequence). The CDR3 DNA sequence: TGTGCCAGCAGGTCAGGGGAGGCGGGAAATGAAAAACTGTTTTTT. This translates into CASRSGEAGNEKLFF.

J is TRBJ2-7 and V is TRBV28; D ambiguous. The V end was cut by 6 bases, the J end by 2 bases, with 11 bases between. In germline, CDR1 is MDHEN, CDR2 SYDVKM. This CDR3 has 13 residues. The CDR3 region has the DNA TGTGCCAGCAGCTCACCGTCGACCTACGAGCAGTACTTC. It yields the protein CASSSPSTYEQYF. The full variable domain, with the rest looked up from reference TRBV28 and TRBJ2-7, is DVKVTQSSRYLVKRTGEKVFLECVQDMDHENMFWYRQDPGLGLRLIYFSYDVKMKEKGDIPEGYSVSREKKERFSLILESASTNQTSMYLCASSSPSTYEQYFGPGTRLTVT.

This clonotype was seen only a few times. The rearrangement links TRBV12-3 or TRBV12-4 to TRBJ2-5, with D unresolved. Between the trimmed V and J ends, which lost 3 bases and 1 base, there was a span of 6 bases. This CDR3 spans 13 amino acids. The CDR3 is CASSFSFQETQYF. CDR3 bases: TGTGCCAGCAGTTTTAGCTTCCAAGAGACCCAGTACTTC.

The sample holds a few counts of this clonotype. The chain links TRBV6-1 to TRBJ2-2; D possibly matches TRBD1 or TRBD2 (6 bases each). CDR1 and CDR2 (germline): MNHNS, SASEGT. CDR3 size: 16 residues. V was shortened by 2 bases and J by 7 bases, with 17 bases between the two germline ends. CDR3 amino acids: CASSELGGGYSGELFF. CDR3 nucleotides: TGTGCCAGCAGTGAACTGGGGGGCGGATATAGCGGGGAGCTGTTTTTT.

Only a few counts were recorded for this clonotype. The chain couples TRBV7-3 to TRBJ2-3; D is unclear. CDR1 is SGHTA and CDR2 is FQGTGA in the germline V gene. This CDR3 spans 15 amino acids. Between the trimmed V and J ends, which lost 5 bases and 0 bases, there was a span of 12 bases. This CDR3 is CASSPTGPSTDTQYF. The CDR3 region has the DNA TGTGCCAGCAGCCCTACGGGCCCTAGCACAGATACGCAGTATTTT.

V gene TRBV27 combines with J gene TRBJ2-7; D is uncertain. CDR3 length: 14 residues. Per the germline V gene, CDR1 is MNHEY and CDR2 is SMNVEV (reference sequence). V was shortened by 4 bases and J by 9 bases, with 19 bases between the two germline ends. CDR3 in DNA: TGTGCCAGCAGTTCTTATCGGACGCAATGGGTGCAGTACTTC. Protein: CASSSYRTQWVQYF.

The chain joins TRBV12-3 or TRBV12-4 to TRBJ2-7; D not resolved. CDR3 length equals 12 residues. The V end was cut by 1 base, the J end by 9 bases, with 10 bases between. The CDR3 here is CASSLGFKWQYF. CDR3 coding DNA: TGTGCCAGCAGTTTAGGGTTTAAGTGGCAGTACTTC.

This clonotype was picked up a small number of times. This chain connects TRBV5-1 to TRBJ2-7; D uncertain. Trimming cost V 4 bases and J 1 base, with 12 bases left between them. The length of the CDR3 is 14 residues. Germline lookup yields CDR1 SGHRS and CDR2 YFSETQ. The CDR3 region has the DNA TGCGCCAGCAGCATCGGAGAGGTTTCCTACGAGCAGTACTTC. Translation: CASSIGEVSYEQYF.

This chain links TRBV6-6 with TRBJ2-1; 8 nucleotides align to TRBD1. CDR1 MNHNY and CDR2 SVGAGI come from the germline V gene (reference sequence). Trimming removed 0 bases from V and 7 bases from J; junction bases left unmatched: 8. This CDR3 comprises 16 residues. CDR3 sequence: CASSYSMDRVGNEQFF. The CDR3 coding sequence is TGTGCCAGCAGTTACTCCATGGACAGGGTGGGAAATGAGCAGTTCTTC.

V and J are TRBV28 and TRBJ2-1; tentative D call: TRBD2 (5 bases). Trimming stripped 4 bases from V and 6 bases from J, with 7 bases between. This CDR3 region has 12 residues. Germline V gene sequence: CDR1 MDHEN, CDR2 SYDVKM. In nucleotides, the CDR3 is TGTGCCAGCAGTTCGGGATTCAATGAGCAGTTCTTC. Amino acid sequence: CASSSGFNEQFF.

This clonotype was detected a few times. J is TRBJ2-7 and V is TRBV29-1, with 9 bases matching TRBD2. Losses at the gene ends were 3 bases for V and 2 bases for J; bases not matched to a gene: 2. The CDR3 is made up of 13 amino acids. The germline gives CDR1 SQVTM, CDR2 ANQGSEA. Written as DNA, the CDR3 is TGCAGCGTTGACGGCGGGGGGGCCTACGAGCAGTACTTC. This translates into CSVDGGGAYEQYF.

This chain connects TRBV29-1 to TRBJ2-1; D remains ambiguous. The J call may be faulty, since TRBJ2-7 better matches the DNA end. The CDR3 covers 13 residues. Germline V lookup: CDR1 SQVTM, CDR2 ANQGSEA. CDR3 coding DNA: TGCAGCGTTGACACCGGAACAGCCTACGAGCAGTACTTC. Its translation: CSVDTGTAYEQYF.

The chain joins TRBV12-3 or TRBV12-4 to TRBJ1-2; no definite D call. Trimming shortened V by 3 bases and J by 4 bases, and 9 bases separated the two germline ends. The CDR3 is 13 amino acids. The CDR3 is CASSFWGSYGYTF. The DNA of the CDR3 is TGTGCCAGCAGTTTCTGGGGTTCCTATGGCTACACCTTC.

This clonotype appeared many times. The CDR3: CASGRDRGRYEQYF. DNA of the CDR3: TGTGCCAGCGGGCGGGACAGGGGGAGGTACGAGCAGTACTTC. The V and J genes are TRBV2 and TRBJ2-5; 11 bases are a match to TRBD1. The J call may be incorrect, as the DNA end agrees better with TRBJ2-7. The CDR3 consists of 14 residues. Looked up from germline, CDR1 is SNHLY and CDR2 is FYNNEI.

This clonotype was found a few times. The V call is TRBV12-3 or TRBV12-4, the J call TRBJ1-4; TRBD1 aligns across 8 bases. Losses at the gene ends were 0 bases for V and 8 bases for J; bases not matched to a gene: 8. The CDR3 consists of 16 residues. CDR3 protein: CASSLAKDRVREKLFF. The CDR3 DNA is TGTGCCAGCAGTTTAGCCAAGGACAGGGTTCGGGAAAAACTGTTTTTT.

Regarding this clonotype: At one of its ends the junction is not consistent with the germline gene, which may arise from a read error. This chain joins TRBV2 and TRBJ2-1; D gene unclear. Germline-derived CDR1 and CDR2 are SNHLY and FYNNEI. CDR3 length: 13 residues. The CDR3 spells CASSGSPYHEQFF. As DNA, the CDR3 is TGTGCCAGCAGTGGCAGTCCCTACCATGAGCAGTTCTTC.

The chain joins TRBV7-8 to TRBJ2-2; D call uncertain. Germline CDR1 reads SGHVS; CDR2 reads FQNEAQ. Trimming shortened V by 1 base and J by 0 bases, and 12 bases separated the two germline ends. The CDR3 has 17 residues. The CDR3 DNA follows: TGTGCCAGCAGCTTAGGGCTCGGGCACGCGAACACCGGGGAGCTGTTTTTT. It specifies CASSLGLGHANTGELFF.

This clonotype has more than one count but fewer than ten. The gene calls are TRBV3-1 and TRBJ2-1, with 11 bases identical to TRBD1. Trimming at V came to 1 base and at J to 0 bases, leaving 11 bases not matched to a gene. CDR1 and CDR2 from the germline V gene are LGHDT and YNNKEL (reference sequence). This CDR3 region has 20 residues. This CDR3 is CASSQVRGQGAISSYNEQFF. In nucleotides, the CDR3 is TGTGCCAGCAGCCAAGTCAGAGGACAGGGGGCTATCAGCTCCTACAATGAGCAGTTCTTC.

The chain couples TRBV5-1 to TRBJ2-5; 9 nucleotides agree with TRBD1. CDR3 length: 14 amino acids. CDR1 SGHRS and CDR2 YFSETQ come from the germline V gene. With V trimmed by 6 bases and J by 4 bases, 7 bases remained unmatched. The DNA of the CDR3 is TGCGCCAGCAACCGGGACAGGGCTTCAGAGACCCAGTACTTC. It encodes CASNRDRASETQYF.

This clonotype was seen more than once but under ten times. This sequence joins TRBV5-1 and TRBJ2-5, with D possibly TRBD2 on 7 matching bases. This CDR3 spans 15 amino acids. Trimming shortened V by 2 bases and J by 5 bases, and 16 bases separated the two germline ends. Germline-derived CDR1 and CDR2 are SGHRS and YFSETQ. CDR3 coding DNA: TGCGCCAGCAGCTTCGGAGGGGGGGACGGGGAGACCCAGTACTTC. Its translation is CASSFGGGDGETQYF. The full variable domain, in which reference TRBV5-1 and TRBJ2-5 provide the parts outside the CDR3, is KAGVTQTPRYLIKTRGQQVTLSCSPISGHRSVSWYQQTPGQGLQFLFEYFSETQRNKGNFPGRFSGRQFSNSRSEMNVSTLELGDSALYLCASSFGGGDGETQYFGPGTRLLVL.